The 29 T cell receptor beta chains below all came from one sample that was sequenced in a study of OX40 agonist ivuxolimab in advanced cancers. Generated by immunoSEQ multiplex PCR, the TCRdb table keeps only in-frame clones and is missing some. The sample shows under 80,000 clones, roughly 82% of them seen only once. Here the sequenced sample was CD4+ or CD8+ T cells sorted from blood, taken in a trial of the OX40 agonist ivuxolimab. All receptors derive from an adult with an advanced solid tumor such as melanoma, head and neck, liver or kidney cancer.

The chain has TRBV6-5 and TRBJ1-5; 9 positions match TRBD1. Unmatched junction bases numbered 8, after V lost 6 bases and J lost 5 bases. The CDR3 totals 15 residues. Per the germline V gene, CDR1 is MNHEY and CDR2 is SVGAGI. The chain's CDR3 is CASRRRDRDDQPQHF. DNA of the CDR3: TGTGCCAGCAGACGCCGGGACAGGGACGATCAGCCCCAGCATTTT.

The chain is built from TRBV28 and TRBJ1-2, with no clear D. Trimming removed 5 bases from V and 0 bases from J, with 13 bases in between. CDR1 MDHEN and CDR2 SYDVKM come from the germline V gene. This CDR3 is built from 15 residues. The CDR3 reads CASSPPVLTNYGYTF. Written as DNA, the CDR3 is TGTGCCAGCAGTCCGCCGGTCCTGACTAACTATGGCTACACCTTC.

Remarks on this clone: The same CDR3 is also encoded by other DNA sequences in this sample. The chain recombines TRBV7-2 with TRBJ1-1; perhaps TRBD1 as D (5 bases). The germline CDR1 and CDR2 sequences are SGHTA and FQGNSA. The CDR3 is made up of 14 amino acids. Deletions cut 2 bases from V and 5 bases from J, with 12 bases between. CDR3 DNA: TGTGCCAGCAGCTTATGGGGCAGACATACTGAAGCTTTCTTT. Its translation: CASSLWGRHTEAFF.

The rearrangement joins TRBV23-1 to TRBJ1-1, with D maybe TRBD1 (6 bases). TRBV23-1 is annotated as an ORF whose role is uncertain. V lost 2 bases to trimming and J lost 1 base, with 14 bases between them. This CDR3 region has 16 residues. CDR3 protein: CASSQIQGRWNTEAFF. The CDR3 bases are TGCGCCAGCAGTCAAATCCAGGGGCGGTGGAACACTGAAGCTTTCTTT.

V gene TRBV2 combines with J gene TRBJ1-4; no definite D call. The germline CDR1 and CDR2 sequences are SNHLY and FYNNEI. Between the trimmed V and J ends, which lost 9 bases and 4 bases, there was a span of 15 bases. This CDR3 is built from 14 residues. CDR3 protein: CASTDGPYNEKLFF. For the CDR3, the DNA is TGTGCCAGTACGGACGGACCTTATAATGAAAAACTGTTTTTT. Together with reference TRBV2 and TRBJ1-4, the CDR3 gives the full variable domain: EPEVTQTPSHQVTQMGQEVILRCVPISNHLYFYWYRQILGQKVEFLVSFYNNEISEKSEIFDDQFSVERPDGSNFTLKIRSTKLEDSAMYFCASTDGPYNEKLFFGSGTQLSVL.

The CDR3 spells CASSSTSVYTDTQYF. Written as DNA, the CDR3 is TGTGCCAGCAGCTCCACTAGCGTCTACACAGATACGCAGTATTTT. The rearrangement uses TRBV7-2 and TRBJ2-3; 7 bases agree with TRBD2. The CDR3 has 15 amino acids. The J segment lost 2 bases and the V segment lost 4 bases, leaving 6 bases of the junction unmatched. The germline CDR1 and CDR2 sequences are SGHTA and FQGNSA.

This clone was observed a single time. The rearrangement uses TRBV5-5 and TRBJ1-2; 9 bases line up with TRBD1. Germline V gives CDR1 SGHKS, CDR2 YYEKEE (reference sequence). The CDR3 has 15 residues. The V segment lost 0 bases and the J segment 8 bases; nucleotides outside the gene matches: 8. CDR3 sequence reads: CASSLEGTGYRGYTF. DNA of the CDR3: TGTGCCAGCAGCTTGGAGGGGACAGGGTATCGCGGCTACACCTTC.

The V gene is TRBV15, the J gene TRBJ2-7; tentatively, D is TRBD2 (5 bases). CDR3 length equals 14 residues. Trimming took 1 base from V and 4 from J, leaving 11 bases between them. Germline assignment: CDR1 LNHNV and CDR2 YYDKDF (reference sequence). In nucleotides, the CDR3 is TGTGCCACCAGCAGAGCGGGGTTGGGGTACGAGCAGTACTTC. It is translated as CATSRAGLGYEQYF.

This chain joins TRBV28 and TRBJ2-5, with D tentatively TRBD1 or TRBD2 (5 bases each). Trimming pared 5 bases from V and 1 base from J, leaving 14 bases between. CDR1 is MDHEN and CDR2 is SYDVKM in the germline V gene. The CDR3 extends over 15 amino acids. CDR3 nucleotides: TGTGCCAGCAGTCATTCGGGACGACGCCAAGAGACCCAGTACTTC. Protein: CASSHSGRRQETQYF.

The chain employs TRBV6-6 and TRBJ2-6; D uncertain. The CDR3 covers 13 residues. Trimming left V 8 bases short and J 0 bases short, with 5 bases between. Germline CDR1 is MNHNY and CDR2 is SVGAGI (reference sequence). The DNA for the CDR3 is TGTGCCAGCCGAGTCTCTGGGGCCAACGTCCTGACTTTC. Its protein product is CASRVSGANVLTF.

This chain joins TRBV29-1 and TRBJ2-7; 8 bases match TRBD1. The J segment lost 4 bases and the V segment lost 5 bases, leaving 7 bases of the junction unmatched. The CDR3 runs 13 residues. The germline gives CDR1 SQVTM, CDR2 ANQGSEA. CDR3: CSVRTGNNYEQYF. In DNA, the CDR3 is TGCAGCGTTCGGACAGGGAATAATTACGAGCAGTACTTC.

The chain couples TRBV5-1 to TRBJ1-5, with D maybe TRBD1 (5 bases). Germline assignment: CDR1 SGHRS and CDR2 YFSETQ. The V end lost 3 bases, the J end lost 4 bases, and 11 bases lay between the germline ends. The CDR3 is 14 residues long. CDR3 nucleotides: TGCGCCAGCAGCTCCCACAGGTATAATCAGCCCCAGCATTTT. The encoded protein is CASSSHRYNQPQHF.

This clone appeared once. This chain connects TRBV5-1 to TRBJ2-5; 10 nucleotides align to TRBD2. The germline gives CDR1 SGHRS, CDR2 YFSETQ. This CDR3 contains 16 residues. The trim removed 1 base at V and 4 bases at J, leaving 7 bases unmatched. As DNA, the CDR3 is TGCGCCAGCAGCTTGTTCCGAGCGGGAGGGTCAGAGACCCAGTACTTC. Translating it yields CASSLFRAGGSETQYF.

The genes are TRBV5-1 and TRBJ1-1, with 8 bases aligning to TRBD1. Per the germline V gene, CDR1 is SGHRS and CDR2 is YFSETQ. The junction had 9 bases not matched to a gene; V was cut back by 4 bases and J by 1 base. This CDR3 has 16 amino acids. The CDR3 region has the DNA TGCGCCAGCAGCCGAGGGGACACAGGGGGGAACACTGAAGCTTTCTTT. Protein product: CASSRGDTGGNTEAFF. Full variable domain (rest looked up from reference TRBV5-1 and TRBJ1-1): KAGVTQTPRYLIKTRGQQVTLSCSPISGHRSVSWYQQTPGQGLQFLFEYFSETQRNKGNFPGRFSGRQFSNSRSEMNVSTLELGDSALYLCASSRGDTGGNTEAFFGQGTRLTVV.

The chain links TRBV7-6 to TRBJ2-5, with a possible D match to TRBD2 (5 bases). The CDR3 extends over 14 amino acids. Germline V gene sequence: CDR1 SGHVS, CDR2 FNYEAQ. Between the trimmed V and J ends, which lost 3 bases and 0 bases, there was a span of 8 bases. The DNA for the CDR3 is TGTGCCAGCAGCTTGATAGCGCACCAAGAGACCCAGTACTTC. It translates to CASSLIAHQETQYF.

This sequence joins TRBV2 and TRBJ2-6; D possibly corresponds to TRBD2 (6 bases). V lost 6 bases, J lost 3 bases, and 12 bases lay in between. In germline, CDR1 is SNHLY, CDR2 FYNNEI. The CDR3 totals 15 residues. CDR3 sequence: CASSEEGLGANVLTF. CDR3 sequence (DNA): TGTGCCAGCAGCGAGGAGGGGCTTGGGGCCAACGTCCTGACTTTC.

This sequence joins TRBV19 and TRBJ1-5; D is unresolved. Germline V gene sequence: CDR1 LNHDA, CDR2 SQIVND (reference sequence). The CDR3 spans 16 residues. V was pared by 3 bases and J by 0 bases, with 12 bases between. CDR3 loop: CASSIKGFYSNQPQHF. Here the CDR3 DNA reads TGTGCCAGTAGTATTAAAGGGTTCTATAGCAATCAGCCCCAGCATTTT.

This clone was picked up one time. The chain carries TRBV6-5 and TRBJ1-1, with 8 bases matching TRBD1. The CDR3 totals 14 residues. The V gene's germline CDR1 is MNHEY and CDR2 SVGAGI. Losses at the gene ends were 6 bases for V and 8 bases for J; bases not matched to a gene: 11. The CDR3 DNA follows: TGTGCCAGCAGAAAGACAGGGGCTGCCGGAGAAGCTTTCTTT. Translated, it gives CASRKTGAAGEAFF.

This chain uses TRBV25-1 with TRBJ2-5, with D perhaps TRBD1 or TRBD2 (5 bases each). Germline-derived CDR1 and CDR2 are MGHDK and SYGVNS. This CDR3 spans 15 amino acids. V dropped 2 bases and J dropped 9 bases, with 19 bases sitting between them. The CDR3, as DNA: TGTGCCAGCAGTGAACGGGGCAGTCAGAGAGGGTCCCAGTACTTC. Translating gives CASSERGSQRGSQYF.

The chain employs TRBV18 and TRBJ1-1; a possible D gene is TRBD1 (5 bases). Germline loops: CDR1 KGHSH, CDR2 LQKENI. The CDR3 runs 15 residues. V lost 3 bases to trimming and J lost 4 bases, with 15 bases between them. Here the CDR3 reads CASSPREALGTEAFF. The CDR3 DNA sequence: TGTGCCAGCTCACCCAGGGAGGCTTTGGGCACTGAAGCTTTCTTT.

Note on this clone: The sample carries other DNA sequences with the same CDR3. The chain is built from TRBV28 and TRBJ2-2; 7 nucleotides line up with TRBD1. Germline loops: CDR1 MDHEN, CDR2 SYDVKM. The CDR3 is 16 amino acids. Trimming cost V 3 bases and J 0 bases; bases outside gene matches: 4. CDR3 sequence: CASSFSGGANTGELFF. CDR3 nucleotide sequence: TGTGCCAGCAGTTTTTCAGGGGGAGCGAACACCGGGGAGCTGTTTTTT.

The chain carries TRBV2 and TRBJ2-3; D perhaps matches TRBD2 (6 bases). Trimming took off 8 bases at V and 0 bases at J, with 12 bases between the two ends. The CDR3 has 14 amino acids. CDR1 is SNHLY, CDR2 FYNNEI, per germline. CDR3 sequence reads: CASLAGPSTDTQYF. CDR3 sequence (DNA): TGTGCCAGCCTGGCGGGACCCAGCACAGATACGCAGTATTTT.

On this clone itself: At one of its ends the junction is not consistent with the germline gene, which may arise from a read error. The chain carries TRBV7-7 and TRBJ2-7, with D possibly matching TRBD2 (6 bases). This CDR3 is 13 amino acids long. The V gene's germline CDR1 is SSHAT and CDR2 FNYEAQ (reference sequence). The CDR3 DNA reads as TGTGCTAGCAGCTTAGTAGCGGAAAGCGAGCAGTACTTC. Amino acid sequence: CASSLVAESEQYF.

V is TRBV5-8 and J is TRBJ2-5; possibly TRBD2 for D (6 bases). Trimming pared 6 bases from V and 2 bases from J, leaving 17 bases between. Germline V gives CDR1 SGHTS, CDR2 YDEGEE. This CDR3 comprises 15 residues. The CDR3 nucleotides read TGTGCCAGCACTAACAATTGGGCGGGGCAAGAGACCCAGTACTTC. Translating it yields CASTNNWAGQETQYF.

V usage is TRBV6-1 and J usage is TRBJ2-7; the D gene is possibly TRBD2 (5 bases). V was trimmed by 0 bases and J by 0 bases, leaving 15 bases between them. CDR1 is MNHNS and CDR2 is SASEGT in the germline V gene. The CDR3 extends over 17 amino acids. The CDR3 loop reads CASSEARARTLSYEQYF. The CDR3 region has the DNA TGTGCCAGCAGTGAAGCAAGAGCACGGACTCTCTCCTACGAGCAGTACTTC.

This clone was observed once. The chain carries TRBV2 and TRBJ2-3; D call uncertain. Germline V gene sequence: CDR1 SNHLY, CDR2 FYNNEI. The CDR3 is 11 amino acids. Trimming took off 7 bases at V and 0 bases at J, with 2 bases between the two ends. DNA of the CDR3: TGTGCCAGCACTAGCACAGATACGCAGTATTTT. Translated, it gives CASTSTDTQYF.

V is TRBV28 and J is TRBJ1-1; D is perhaps TRBD1 (6 bases). V was pared by 2 bases and J by 7 bases, with 14 bases between. Germline lookup yields CDR1 MDHEN and CDR2 SYDVKM. The CDR3 has 14 amino acids. Written as DNA, the CDR3 is TGTGCCAGCAGTTTACGGGACATACGTGGTGAAGCTTTCTTT. This translates into CASSLRDIRGEAFF.

This clone was observed once. CDR3 DNA: TGTGCCAGCTCACCTGGGACAGGCTCTGAAGCTTTCTTT. Protein sequence: CASSPGTGSEAFF. The J gene is TRBJ1-1, the V gene TRBV18, with TRBD1 matching over 8 bases. Germline CDR1 is KGHSH and CDR2 is LQKENI. The CDR3 consists of 13 residues. The V and J ends lost 3 bases and 6 bases, in that order; junction bases with no gene match: 3.

The chain employs TRBV6-5 and TRBJ1-4; 7 bases are a match to TRBD1. The CDR3 is made up of 15 amino acids. Germline CDR1 is MNHEY and CDR2 is SVGAGI. The trim removed 6 bases at V and 4 bases at J, leaving 8 bases unmatched. CDR3 DNA: TGTGCCAGCAGCCCTGGGACAGCCCTTAATGAAAAACTGTTTTTT. It translates to CASSPGTALNEKLFF.